These 10 T cell receptor beta chains share one sample of origin, sequenced in a study of breast tumors, draining lymph nodes, adjacent tissues. Breast cancer patients provided tissue from their axillary draining lymph nodes. TCRdb processed the multiplex PCR reads anew with MiXCR; each CDR3 protein has one entry. Seen here are more than 250,000 distinct CDR3 sequences, 30% observed once, and the top ten hold roughly 1.1%. The sample was axillary lymph node tissue. The receptors here all came from a female donor with breast cancer. Some clones in this sample may be carry-over from other donors' samples.

This clonotype was seen many times. The chain joins TRBV4-2 to TRBJ2-2; 8 bases fit TRBD2. Germline CDR1 and CDR2: LGHNA and YNFKEQ. This CDR3 comprises 14 residues. V lost 9 bases to trimming and J lost 6 bases; unmatched junction nucleotides: 9. CDR3 nucleotide sequence: TGTGCCAGTGGCCGAGAGCGGGAGTCCGGGGAGCTGTTTTTT. Protein: CASGRERESGELFF.

This clonotype was observed a handful of times. A much larger clone sits a single nucleotide away, making a read error possible. The chain employs TRBV20-1 and TRBJ1-3; D gene uncertain. The CDR3 is made up of 12 amino acids. The germline CDR1 and CDR2 sequences are DFQATT and SNEGSKA (reference sequence). CDR3: CSARGPGNTMYF. DNA for the CDR3: TGCAGTGCTAGGGGTCCAGGAAACACCATGTATTTT.

This clonotype occurred many times. The J gene is TRBJ2-3, the V gene TRBV7-8, with TRBD2 identical over 9 bases. This CDR3 region has 23 residues. J gave up 2 bases and V 2 bases, and 26 bases lay outside the gene matches. Germline values: CDR1 SGHVS, CDR2 FQNEAQ. The CDR3 is CASSLRWYMGTSNLTGSTDTQYF. Written as DNA, the CDR3 is TGTGCCAGCAGCTTAAGGTGGTATATGGGGACTAGCAACCTTACGGGCTCCACAGATACGCAGTATTTT. Full variable domain (outside the CDR3, taken from reference TRBV7-8 and TRBJ2-3): GAGVSQSPRYKVAKRGQDVALRCDPISGHVSLFWYQQALGQGPEFLTYFQNEAQLDKSGLPSDRFFAERPEGSVSTLKIQRTQQEDSAVYLCASSLRWYMGTSNLTGSTDTQYFGPGTRLTVL.

Ten or more counts support this clonotype. The chain employs TRBV6-5 and TRBJ1-2, with unresolved D. This CDR3 has 13 residues. V lost 7 bases and J 0 bases, leaving 9 bases between the germline ends. Germline assignment: CDR1 MNHEY and CDR2 SVGAGI. The CDR3 DNA is TGTGCCAGCAAGCAGGCCACTAACTATGGCTACACCTTC. It is translated as CASKQATNYGYTF.

This clonotype was counted a few times. This may stem from a read error, because a much larger clone lies one nucleotide away. This sequence joins TRBV5-6 and TRBJ1-2, with D unresolved. The germline V gene encodes CDR1 SGHDT and CDR2 YYEEEE. The CDR3 spans 12 residues. As DNA, the CDR3 is TGTGCCAGCAGCTTGGGTGGGGAAGGCTACGCCTTC. Protein: CASSLGGEGYAF.

A word on this clonotype: This may be a read error, as it is one base from a much larger clone. V is TRBV11-2 and J is TRBJ2-3; D is possibly TRBD2 (5 bases). This CDR3 contains 15 residues. Germline V gives CDR1 SGHAT, CDR2 FQNNGV. The CDR3 reads CASSFRARLGDTRYF. CDR3 nucleotides: TGTGCCAGCAGCTTTCGAGCCCGACTGGGAGATACGCGGTATTTT.

This chain connects TRBV27 to TRBJ1-4; D gene ambiguous. V lost 1 base and J lost 5, with 5 bases in between. Germline CDR1 reads MNHEY; CDR2 reads SMNVEV (reference sequence). The CDR3 runs 13 residues. CDR3: CASSLWTNEKLFF. Written as DNA, the CDR3 is TGTGCCAGCAGTTTATGGACGAATGAAAAACTGTTTTTT.

Turning to this clonotype: A much larger clone differs from this one at a single base, so this may be a read error. The rearrangement links TRBV19 to TRBJ2-1; possibly TRBD2 for D (6 bases). The CDR3 loop spans 17 amino acids. Germline-derived CDR1 and CDR2 are LNHDA and SQIVND (reference sequence). CDR3 nucleotides: TGTGCCAGTAGTAGACCTACGGGGGACCTTGGCTACAATGAGCAGTCCTTC. It codes for CASSRPTGDLGYNEQSF.

Comment on this clonotype: Its ends do not fully match the called genes, so a read error is possible. The J gene is TRBJ2-3, the V gene TRBV7-7; 10 bases fit TRBD2. This CDR3 is 16 amino acids long. Germline V CDR1 and CDR2: SSHAT, FNYEAQ (reference sequence). CDR3 amino acids: CASSSTRASGRDTQYF. In nucleotides, the CDR3 is TGTGCTAGCAGCTCAACAAGGGCTAGCGGGAGAGATACGCAGTATTTT. The complete variable domain, with remaining parts taken from reference TRBV7-7 and TRBJ2-3, reads GAGVSQSPRYKVTKRGQDVTLRCDPISSHATLYWYQQALGQGPEFLTYFNYEAQPDKSGLPSDRFSAERPEGSISTLTIQRTEQRDSAMYRCASSSTRASGRDTQYFGPGTRLTVL.

About this clonotype: A clone one base away is much larger, so this may be a read error. CDR3: CASSLLEAARSKFF. The CDR3 DNA sequence: TGTGCCAGCAGCTTGTTGGAGGCCGCCCGCAGCAAGTTCTTC. This chain joins TRBV5-6 and TRBJ2-1, with a possible D match to TRBD2 (5 bases). Germline V gene data show CDR1 as SGHDT and CDR2 as YYEEEE. V was clipped by 1 base and J by 14 bases, with 19 bases between them. The CDR3 consists of 14 residues. Complete variable domain (other parts from reference TRBV5-6 and TRBJ2-1): DAGVTQSPTHLIKTRGQQVTLRCSPKSGHDTVSWYQQALGQGPQFIFQYYEEEERQRGNFPDRFSGHQFPNYSSELNVNALLLGDSALYLCASSLLEAARSKFFGPGTRLTVL.